This T cell receptor beta chain was recovered during a study of tumor-infiltrating lymphocytes in primary liver carcinoma. Study context: Tumors were staged T1-T3 N0M0 and measured roughly 4.2 to 10 cm across. Sample yields, roughly 3.5 to 7.13 million productive TCRbeta reads, were similar across the tissue types.

Starting from 500 ng of total RNA, TCR beta cDNA was produced with a primer in the constant region. Three nested multiplex PCR rounds of slightly modified ARM-PCR generated TCR beta libraries. Forward primers for TRBV1-TRBV30 and a C-beta reverse primer served the first two PCR rounds, at 10 cycles each. Each CDR3 protein gets one entry after TCRdb re-called the multiplex PCR reads with MiXCR. This repertoire shows 99,000 or so distinct CDR3 sequences, 55% to 70% found once; its top ten account for 9.5%. Many counts were recorded for this clonotype. V lost 1 base, J lost 6 bases, and 5 bases stayed unmatched. In germline, CDR1 is LGHNA, CDR2 YNFKEQ. The CDR3 consists of 16 residues. Co-extracting RNA and DNA was done with roughly 17-32 mg of unsorted bulk tissue as input. Every tumor contributed samples taken at five separate regions.

This TCR derives from a woman aged 60-70 years with primary liver carcinoma and hepatitis B virus infection. The sequenced sample consisted of liver tumor tissue from sampling region 5. Noted subset: tumor region T5, tumor centre. The chain links TRBV4-2 to TRBJ2-1; TRBD2 agrees at 11 bases. The CDR3 DNA is TGTGCCAGCAGCCAAGCCAAGGGACTAGCGGCCAATGAGCAGTTCTTC. Its protein is CASSQAKGLAANEQFF.